This T cell receptor beta chain originates from a study of blood T cell repertoires in COVID-19. Study in general: Both acute and convalescent COVID-19 samples were obtained from the United States, Italy and Spain. PBMCs, B-cell-depleted T cells, or T cells provided the cDNA or gDNA that made up the material.

With V trimmed by 5 bases and J by 6 bases, 9 bases remained unmatched. The CDR3 runs to 15 residues. Germline CDR1 is MNHEY and CDR2 is SVGAGI. Methods used by the authors: For nucleated cells, counts were estimated from reference gene primer amplification. The data were produced by immunoSEQ multiplex PCR, yet TCRdb's version contains in-frame clones alone and is incomplete. V and J calls plus clone size are reproduced from that table; the DNA served to infer D and trimming. The table lists 200,000 to 250,000 clones, about 87% of them singletons. Patients in Seattle were enrolled during active infection, then followed longitudinally.

The sequence was obtained from a man aged 25-40 years with COVID-19, enrolled during active disease. The sequenced material came from peripheral blood. V gene TRBV6-5 combines with J gene TRBJ1-4; TRBD1 matches at 7 bases. The CDR3 sequence is CASSTSRQGDEKLFF. The CDR3 coding sequence is TGTGCCAGCAGTACCAGTAGGCAGGGGGATGAAAAACTGTTTTTT.